This T cell receptor beta chain emerged from a study of T cell responses to AZD1222 COVID-19 vaccine. Study-wide results and limits: Compared with day 0, the breadth and depth of the Spike-specific TCR repertoire rose significantly after two doses of AZD1222. Donors were chiefly white British, with a greater number of females, and clonal diversity was perhaps underestimated. Per reports, nearly half of all spike-specific TCRs target regions that are unmutated in variants.

V shed 0 bases, J shed 1 base, and the junction held 8 bases outside the gene matches. The germline gives CDR1 ENHRY, CDR2 SYGVKD. This CDR3 has 17 amino acids. Profiled with immunoSEQ multiplex PCR; TCRdb holds only in-frame clones, not every one. The sample carries under 200,000 clones, 94% recorded once. In regard to this clone: Its target is unknown.

Material: peripheral blood, obtained on day 0 of AZD1222 vaccination. This clonotype was sampled from an adult in good health. The gene calls are TRBV10-3 and TRBJ2-7; 8 bases are a match to TRBD1. The CDR3 DNA follows: TGTGCCATCAGTGAGTCGAAAGTGGGGGACAGGTCCTACGAGCAGTACTTC. This encodes CAISESKVGDRSYEQYF.